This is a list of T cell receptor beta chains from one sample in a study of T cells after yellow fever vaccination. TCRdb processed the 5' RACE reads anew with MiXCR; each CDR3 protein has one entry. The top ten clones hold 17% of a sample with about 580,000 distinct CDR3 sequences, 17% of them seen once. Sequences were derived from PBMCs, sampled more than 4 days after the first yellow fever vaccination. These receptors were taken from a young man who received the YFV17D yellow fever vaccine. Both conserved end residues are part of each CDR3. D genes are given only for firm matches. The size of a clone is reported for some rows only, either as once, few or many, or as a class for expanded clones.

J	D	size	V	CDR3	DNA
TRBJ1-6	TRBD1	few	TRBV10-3	CAIGQGYNSPLHF	TGTGCCATCGGACAGGGATATAATTCACCCCTCCACTTT
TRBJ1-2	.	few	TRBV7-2	CASSLGQGMGGYTF	TGTGCCAGCAGCTTAGGGCAGGGGATGGGGGGCTACACCTTC
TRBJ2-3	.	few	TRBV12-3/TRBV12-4	CASSLRLLETDTQYF	TGTGCCAGCAGTTTACGGTTATTGGAAACAGATACGCAGTATTTT
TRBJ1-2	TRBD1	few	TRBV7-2	CASSLYIQGDNYGYTF	TGTGCCAGCAGCTTATACATACAGGGGGATAACTATGGCTACACCTTC
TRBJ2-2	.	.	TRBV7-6	CASSFGSNTGELFF	TGTGCCAGCAGCTTCGGGTCGAACACCGGGGAGCTGTTTTTT
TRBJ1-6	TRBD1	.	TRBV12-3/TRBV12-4	CASSSRQGAPLHF	TGTGCCAGCAGCTCCAGACAGGGAGCACCCCTCCACTTT
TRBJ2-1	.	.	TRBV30	CAWSVLGSNEQFF	TGTGCCTGGAGTGTACTAGGTTCCAATGAGCAGTTCTTC
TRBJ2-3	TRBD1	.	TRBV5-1	CASSPGPDRSITDTQYF	TGCGCCAGCAGTCCGGGCCCGGACAGGAGTATCACAGATACGCAGTATTTT
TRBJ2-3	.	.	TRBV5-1	CASTTQGGADTQYF	TGCGCCAGTACCACCCAGGGAGGTGCAGATACGCAGTATTTT
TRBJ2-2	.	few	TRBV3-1	CASSQVGGNGGELFF	TGTGCCAGCAGCCAAGTAGGGGGGAACGGCGGGGAGCTGTTTTTT
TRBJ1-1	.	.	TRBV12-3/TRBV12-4	CASSSRSGAPAIEAFF	TGTGCCAGCAGTTCGCGATCAGGGGCCCCGGCGATTGAAGCTTTCTTT
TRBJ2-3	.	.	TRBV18	CASSPLTSTDTQYF	TGTGCCAGCTCACCACTCACTAGCACAGATACGCAGTATTTT
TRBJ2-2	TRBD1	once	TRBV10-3	CATDWTGGFGELFF	TGTGCCACCGACTGGACAGGGGGCTTCGGGGAGCTGTTTTTT
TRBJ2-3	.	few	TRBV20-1	CSASYADTQYF	TGCAGTGCTAGTTATGCCGATACGCAGTATTTT
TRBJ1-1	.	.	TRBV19	CASWTHGKAFF	TGTGCCAGTTGGACTCACGGCAAAGCTTTCTTT
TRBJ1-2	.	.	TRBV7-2	CASSPPDSFIGYGYTF	TGTGCCAGCAGCCCCCCTGACTCCTTCATCGGCTATGGCTACACCTTC
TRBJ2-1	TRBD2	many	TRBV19	CASSKRGGRSYNEQFF	TGTGCCAGTAGTAAGCGGGGGGGCCGGTCCTACAATGAGCAGTTCTTC
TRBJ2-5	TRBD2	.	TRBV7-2	CASSFTSGGFQETQYF	TGTGCCAGCAGCTTCACTAGCGGGGGGTTCCAAGAGACCCAGTACTTC
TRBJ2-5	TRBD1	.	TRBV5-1	CASSLGATGEETQYF	TGCGCCAGCAGCTTGGGAGCTACAGGGGAAGAGACCCAGTACTTC
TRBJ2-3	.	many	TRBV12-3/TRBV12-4	CASSPRPGSTDTQYF	TGTGCCAGCAGTCCCCGCCCCGGGAGCACAGATACGCAGTATTTT
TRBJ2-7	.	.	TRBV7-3	CASSLLQEAEQYF	TGTGCCAGCAGCTTACTGCAGGAAGCTGAGCAGTACTTC
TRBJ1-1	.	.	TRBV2	CASSPEDSLNTEAFF	TGTGCCAGCAGTCCAGAGGACAGTCTGAACACTGAAGCTTTCTTT
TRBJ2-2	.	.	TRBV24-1	CATSDSHWGRSTGELFF	TGTGCCACCAGTGATTCCCACTGGGGCCGTAGCACCGGGGAGCTGTTTTTT
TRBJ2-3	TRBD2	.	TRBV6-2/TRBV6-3	CASSWGLAGARSTQYF	TGTGCCAGCAGTTGGGGTCTAGCGGGGGCCCGGAGTACGCAGTATTTT
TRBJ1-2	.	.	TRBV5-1	CASSLTTVYGYTF	TGCGCCAGCAGCTTAACCACGGTCTATGGCTACACCTTC
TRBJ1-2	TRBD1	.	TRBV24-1	CATGDSPYGYTF	TGTGCCACCGGGGACAGCCCATATGGCTACACCTTC
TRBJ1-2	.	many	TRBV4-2	CASSQVGDGYTF	TGTGCCAGCAGCCAAGTCGGGGATGGCTACACCTTC
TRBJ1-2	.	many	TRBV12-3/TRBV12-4	CASTPTGGFYGYTF	TGTGCCAGCACCCCCACCGGGGGGTTCTATGGCTACACCTTC
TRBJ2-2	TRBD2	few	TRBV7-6	CASSSTSGYTGELFF	TGTGCCAGCAGCTCGACTAGCGGCTACACCGGGGAGCTGTTTTTT
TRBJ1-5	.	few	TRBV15	CATSRRIGNQPQHF	TGTGCCACCAGCAGAAGGATAGGCAATCAGCCCCAGCATTTT
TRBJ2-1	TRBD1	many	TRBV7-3	CASSRQGSEQFF	TGTGCCAGCAGCCGACAGGGGTCTGAGCAGTTCTTC
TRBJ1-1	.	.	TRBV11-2	CASSLEAPRRPSHWRAFF	TGTGCCAGCAGCTTAGAAGCCCCTAGGAGACCCAGCCACTGGAGAGCTTTCTTT
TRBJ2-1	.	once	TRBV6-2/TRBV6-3	CASSPASGSYNEQFF	TGTGCCAGCAGTCCCGCGAGCGGTAGCTACAATGAGCAGTTCTTC
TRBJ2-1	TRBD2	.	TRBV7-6	CASSLLGEVSGAHNEQFF	TGTGCCAGCAGCTTATTGGGGGAGGTTAGCGGGGCACACAATGAGCAGTTCTTC
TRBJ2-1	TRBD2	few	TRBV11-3	CASSLDGTSGGSGEQFF	TGTGCCAGCAGCTTAGATGGGACTAGCGGGGGGTCGGGTGAGCAGTTCTTC
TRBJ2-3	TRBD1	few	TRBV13	CASSRTGQGPETDTQYF	TGTGCCAGCAGCCGAACCGGACAGGGGCCGGAGACAGATACGCAGTATTTT
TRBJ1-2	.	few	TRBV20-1	CSASVRRGNYGYTF	TGCAGTGCTAGCGTCAGAAGGGGCAACTATGGCTACACCTTC
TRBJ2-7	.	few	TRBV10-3	CAISESGFYEQYF	TGTGCCATCAGTGAGTCGGGGTTCTACGAGCAGTACTTC
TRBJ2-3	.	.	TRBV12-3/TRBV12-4	CASTGRGNTQYF	TGTGCCAGCACCGGACGAGGGAATACGCAGTATTTT
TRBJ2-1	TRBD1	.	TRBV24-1	CATSDTGTGGYNEQFF	TGTGCCACCAGTGATACCGGGACAGGGGGATACAATGAGCAGTTCTTC
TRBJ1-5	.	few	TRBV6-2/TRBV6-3	CASRLEQGGQPQHF	TGTGCCAGCAGATTGGAACAGGGAGGACAGCCCCAGCATTTT
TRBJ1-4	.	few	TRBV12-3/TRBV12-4	CASSSYGDEKLFF	TGTGCCAGCAGTTCCTATGGCGATGAAAAACTGTTTTTT
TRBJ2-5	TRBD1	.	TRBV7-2	CASSQQTGVGETQYF	TGTGCCAGCAGCCAGCAGACAGGGGTAGGAGAGACCCAGTACTTC
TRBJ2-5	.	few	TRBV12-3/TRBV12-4	CASSAGHSSGTQYF	TGTGCCAGCAGTGCCGGACATAGCTCGGGGACCCAGTACTTC
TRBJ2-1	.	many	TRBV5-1	CASSLESYNEQFF	TGCGCCAGCAGCTTAGAATCCTACAATGAGCAGTTCTTC
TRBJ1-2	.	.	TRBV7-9	CASSSGPRTGTNYGYTF	TGTGCCAGCAGCTCAGGTCCCCGGACTGGAACTAACTATGGCTACACCTTC
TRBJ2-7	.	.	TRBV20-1	CSARDGLSGEQYF	TGCAGTGCTAGAGATGGGCTGTCTGGCGAGCAGTACTTC
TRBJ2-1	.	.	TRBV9	CASSTQGAVYNEQFF	TGTGCCAGCAGCACCCAAGGAGCTGTCTACAATGAGCAGTTCTTC
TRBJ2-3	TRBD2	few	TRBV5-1	CASSLEGRGGTDTQYF	TGCGCCAGCAGCTTGGAAGGGCGGGGGGGCACAGATACGCAGTATTTT
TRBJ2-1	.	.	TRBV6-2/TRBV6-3	CASSYSTTPSYFGGERSYNEQFF	TGTGCCAGCAGTTACTCGACAACTCCAAGTTATTTTGGTGGGGAACGGAGCTACAATGAGCAGTTCTTC
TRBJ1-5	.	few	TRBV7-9	CASSLYSGAYSNQPQHF	TGTGCCAGCAGCTTATATTCAGGGGCATATAGCAATCAGCCCCAGCATTTT
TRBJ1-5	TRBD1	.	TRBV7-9	CASSSGAGQGNQPQHF	TGTGCCAGCAGTTCAGGGGCCGGACAGGGCAATCAGCCCCAGCATTTT
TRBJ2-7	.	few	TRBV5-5	CASTTAGTSSYEQYF	TGTGCCAGCACTACCGCCGGGACAAGCTCCTACGAGCAGTACTTC
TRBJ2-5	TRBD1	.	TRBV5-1	CASSFQGAGQETQYF	TGCGCCAGCAGCTTTCAGGGGGCTGGGCAAGAGACCCAGTACTTC
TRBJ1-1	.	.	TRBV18	CASSSRSAAQSTEAFF	TGTGCCAGCTCATCCAGAAGCGCCGCGCAGAGCACTGAAGCTTTCTTT
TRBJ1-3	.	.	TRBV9	CASSGLDSRSSGNTIYF	TGTGCCAGCAGCGGGCTAGACAGCCGATCCTCTGGAAACACCATATATTTT
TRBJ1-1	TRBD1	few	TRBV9	CASSAIPGQANTEAFF	TGTGCCAGCAGCGCAATACCGGGACAGGCAAACACTGAAGCTTTCTTT
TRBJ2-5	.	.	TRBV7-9	CASSLAVGLGETQYF	TGTGCCAGCAGCTTAGCTGTGGGGCTTGGAGAGACCCAGTACTTC
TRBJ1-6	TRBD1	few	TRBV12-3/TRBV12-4	CASSKDRVHNSPLHF	TGTGCCAGCAGTAAAGACAGGGTGCATAATTCACCCCTCCACTTT